The rows below give T cell receptor beta chains drawn from one sample of a study of cytomegalovirus exposure and HLA in healthy donors. Profiled with immunoSEQ multiplex PCR; TCRdb holds only in-frame clones, not every one. The table records about 170,000 clones, roughly 73% of them present only once. The sequenced material came from PBMCs. Every receptor here comes from a female donor in good health and CMV-seronegative. The CDR3 runs from the conserved cysteine through the conserved F or W. Each record gives: CDR3 length, V gene, J gene, CDR3 protein.

15	TRBV6-5	TRBJ1-5	CASKPDRGYNQPQHF
18	TRBV30	TRBJ1-5	CAWSVRLSGQGGNQPQHF
15	TRBV19	TRBJ2-7	CASSMKDTYSYEQYF
16	TRBV9	TRBJ2-2	CASSTRDRRNTGELFF
15	TRBV5-6	TRBJ1-1	CASSLLGQGNTEAFF
14	TRBV2	TRBJ1-2	CASTKDSQNYGYTF
15	TRBV5-1	TRBJ1-2	CASSLALGDGDGYTF
16	TRBV5-1	TRBJ2-3	CASSLAPLAGGDTQYF
14	TRBV15	TRBJ1-1	CATSQYRERTEAFF
14	TRBV6-5	TRBJ1-1	CASSPLAQNTEAFF
14	TRBV6-4	TRBJ1-4	CASTAGQGGEKLFF
16	TRBV19	TRBJ2-6	CASSIYWRDRANVLTF
14	TRBV27	TRBJ1-1	CASSSYPGQVEAFF
15	TRBV9	TRBJ1-4	CASSPRPRGDEKLFF
18	TRBV7-8	TRBJ2-3	CASIQGTSGSSSTDTQYF
14	TRBV25-1	TRBJ2-3	CASSEYSLADTQYF
15	TRBV7-9	TRBJ2-1	CASSLLLAGYNEQFF
14	TRBV6-5	TRBJ1-6	CASSYLDRGSPLHF
14	TRBV30	TRBJ2-5	CAWSRGAAQETQYF
15	TRBV9	TRBJ2-7	CASSAEDRGWYEQYF
12	TRBV19	TRBJ2-7	CASSQGNYEQYF
16	TRBV7-9	TRBJ2-6	CASSSWTGAGANVLTF
14	TRBV11-2	TRBJ1-1	CASSFGQLNTEAFF
16	TRBV6-1	TRBJ1-2	CASSEIYGKSNYGYTF
16	TRBV6-5	TRBJ2-5	CASSYSPTSGLETQYF
16	TRBV5-6	TRBJ2-5	CASSWTWREGLETQYF
16	TRBV7-3	TRBJ2-3	CASSLRGGSSDYTQYF
13	TRBV4-3	TRBJ1-2	CASSLDLLGGYTF
14	TRBV6-5	TRBJ1-2	CASSYSRALYGYTF
13	TRBV25-1	TRBJ2-7	CASSERQKYEQYF
15	TRBV7-9	TRBJ2-3	CASSLYSGGTDTQYF
13	TRBV11-2	TRBJ1-5	CASSLGLNQPQHF
13	TRBV6-5	TRBJ2-3	CASRAGGTDTQYF
16	TRBV6-5	TRBJ2-7	CASSYLASGRRGEQYF
13	TRBV5-4	TRBJ1-1	CASSLDGTGEAFF
14	TRBV13	TRBJ2-7	CASSLVNRGYEQYF
12	TRBV6-5	TRBJ2-7	CASSYGGFEQYF
15	TRBV11-2	TRBJ2-1	CASSLGGSSYNEQFF
10	TRBV20-1	TRBJ1-1	CSASGTEAFF
15	TRBV11-2	TRBJ1-3	CASSRQGSTGNTIYF
12	TRBV30	TRBJ2-5	CAGRGLRETQYF
11	TRBV20-1	TRBJ2-1	CSANQWNEQFF
15	TRBV13	TRBJ1-6	CASSLRDRGNSPLHF
13	TRBV27	TRBJ2-5	CASGTSGSGTQYF
15	TRBV7-8	TRBJ1-1	CASSATRTGGTEAFF